This TCR beta chain came from a study of vaccination effects on CD4 cells after COVID-19. A note on this clone: Antigen: not known.

Clones were read by immunoSEQ multiplex PCR, and TCRdb kept only the in-frame ones, dropping some. Of 20,000 to 30,000 clones detected, roughly 70% appear once; the ten largest clones hold over 7.5%. Before any sequencing was done, the ViraFEST assay used viral peptide pools to expand antigen-specific CD4+ T cells. CD4+ T cell isolation took place after less than 13 days of culture. Participants were vaccinated with two doses of either the BNT162b2 or mRNA-1273 vaccine. In the cultures, half the medium was exchanged for IL-2 medium on days 3 and 7. Germline CDR1 SGHTA, CDR2 FQGNSA. V was pared by 5 bases and J by 4 bases, with 14 bases between. This CDR3 comprises 14 residues.

V is TRBV7-2 and J is TRBJ1-2, with D possibly matching TRBD1 (6 bases). Sequences were derived from CD4+ T cells from PBMCs cultured with SARS-CoV-2 spike peptides, sampled after COVID-19 vaccination. The sequence came from a human donor who received a COVID-19 vaccine. CDR3 DNA: TGTGCCAGCAGCCCTAGCCAGGGGTCCTATGGCTACACCTTC. Its protein is CASSPSQGSYGYTF.